In its sample, the clone carrying this TCR beta chain was seen a few times. The antigen remains undetermined. The sample is drawn from a study of T cell repertoires in cytomegalovirus infection. About the study: Public TCR beta signatures were indicative of both CMV infection and a matching HLA type.

General observations from the study: Based on cumulative public TCR beta family frequency, carriers of CMV plus the relevant HLA were identified. Ex vivo, HLA-C-restricted CMV-specific TCR beta clonotypes prevailed over the rest of the response.

TCRdb processed the reads anew with MiXCR; each CDR3 protein has one entry. The data show 40,000 to 55,000 distinct CDR3 sequences, over 15% seen once. This sequence originates from a human donor in good health (CMV status not recorded). Some clones in this sample may be carry-over from other donors' samples. Material: CD8+ T cells from cultured PBMCs, obtained from culture after CMV antigen stimulation.

In DNA form, the CDR3 reads TGTGCCAGCAGCTCCCTAGGGGACAGGGCCCCCTACGAGCAGTACTTC. This sequence encodes CASSSLGDRAPYEQYF. The genes are TRBV7-9 and TRBJ2-7, with TRBD1 identical over 9 bases. In germline, CDR1 is SEHNR, CDR2 FQNEAQ (reference sequence). The CDR3 runs 16 residues. V gave up 4 bases and J gave up 2 bases; unmatched junction bases: 9.